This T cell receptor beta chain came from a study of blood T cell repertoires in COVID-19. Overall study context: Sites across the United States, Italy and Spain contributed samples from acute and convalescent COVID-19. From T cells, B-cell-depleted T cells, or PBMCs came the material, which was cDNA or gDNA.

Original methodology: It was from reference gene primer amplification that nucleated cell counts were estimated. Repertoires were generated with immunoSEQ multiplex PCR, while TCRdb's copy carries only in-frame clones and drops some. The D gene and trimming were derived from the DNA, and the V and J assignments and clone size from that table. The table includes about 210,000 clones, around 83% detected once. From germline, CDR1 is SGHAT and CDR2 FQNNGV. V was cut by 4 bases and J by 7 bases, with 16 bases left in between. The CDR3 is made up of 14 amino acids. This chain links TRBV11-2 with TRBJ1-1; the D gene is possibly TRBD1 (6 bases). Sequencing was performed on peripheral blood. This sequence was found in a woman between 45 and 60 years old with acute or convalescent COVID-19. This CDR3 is CASSSKTGVLEAFF. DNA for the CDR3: TGTGCCAGCAGCTCCAAGACAGGAGTCCTTGAAGCTTTCTTT.